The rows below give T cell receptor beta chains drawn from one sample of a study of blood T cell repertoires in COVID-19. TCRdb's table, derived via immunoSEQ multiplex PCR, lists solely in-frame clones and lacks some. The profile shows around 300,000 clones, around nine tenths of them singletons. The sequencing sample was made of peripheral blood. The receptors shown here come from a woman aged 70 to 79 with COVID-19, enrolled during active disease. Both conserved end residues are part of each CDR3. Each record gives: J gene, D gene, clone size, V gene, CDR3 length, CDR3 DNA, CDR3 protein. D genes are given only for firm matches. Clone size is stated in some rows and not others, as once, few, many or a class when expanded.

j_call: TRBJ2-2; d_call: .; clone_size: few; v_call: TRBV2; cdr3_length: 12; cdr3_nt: TGTGCCAGCAGTAGGGGAACCGGGGAGCTGTTTTTT; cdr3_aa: CASSRGTGELFF
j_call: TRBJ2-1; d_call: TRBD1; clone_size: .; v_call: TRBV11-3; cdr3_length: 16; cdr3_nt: TGTGCCAGCAGCTTGACCCAGGGGGCAATTTACAATGAGCAGTTCTTC; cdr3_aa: CASSLTQGAIYNEQFF
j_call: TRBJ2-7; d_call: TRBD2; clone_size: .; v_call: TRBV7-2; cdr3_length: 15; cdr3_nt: TGTGCCAGCAGCTCCGTGGCGGGGGGCCCCCACGAGCAGTACTTC; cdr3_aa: CASSSVAGGPHEQYF
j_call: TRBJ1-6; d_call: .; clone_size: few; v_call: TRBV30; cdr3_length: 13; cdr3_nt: TGTGCCTGGAGTCGGGGGAGGGGATCACCCCTCCACTTT; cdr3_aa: CAWSRGRGSPLHF
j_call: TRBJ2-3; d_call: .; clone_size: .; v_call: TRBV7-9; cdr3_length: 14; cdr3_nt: TGTGCCAGCAGCTCGGGGGGCGTCACAGATACGCAGTATTTT; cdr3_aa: CASSSGGVTDTQYF
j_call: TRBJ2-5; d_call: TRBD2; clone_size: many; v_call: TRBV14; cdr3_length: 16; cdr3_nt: TGTGCCAGCAGCCAAGTAGAACAGCGGGGGCAAGAGACCCAGTACTTC; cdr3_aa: CASSQVEQRGQETQYF
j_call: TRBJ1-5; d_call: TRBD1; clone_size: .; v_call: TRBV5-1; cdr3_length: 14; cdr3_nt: TGCGCCAGCTCCGGACAGGGGGGCAATCAGCCCCAGCATTTT; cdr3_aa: CASSGQGGNQPQHF
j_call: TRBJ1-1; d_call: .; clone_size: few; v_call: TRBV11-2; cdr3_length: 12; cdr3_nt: TGTGCCAGCAGCTTAGCGCGGCATGAAGCTTTCTTT; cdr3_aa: CASSLARHEAFF
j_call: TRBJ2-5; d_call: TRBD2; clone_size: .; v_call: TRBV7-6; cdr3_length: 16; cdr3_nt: TGTGCCAGCAGCCTCCGGACTAGCGGGGGGCAAGAGACCCAGTACTTC; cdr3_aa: CASSLRTSGGQETQYF
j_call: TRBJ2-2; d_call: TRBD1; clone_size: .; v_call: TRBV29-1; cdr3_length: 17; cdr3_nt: TGCAGCGTTGAATCGGACAGGGGGATCGCGAACACCGGGGAGCTGTTTTTT; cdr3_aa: CSVESDRGIANTGELFF
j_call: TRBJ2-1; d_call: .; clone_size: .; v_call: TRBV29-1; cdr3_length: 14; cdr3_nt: TGCAGCGTTTACAGGGTCAGCTCCTACAATGAGCAGTTCTTC; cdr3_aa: CSVYRVSSYNEQFF
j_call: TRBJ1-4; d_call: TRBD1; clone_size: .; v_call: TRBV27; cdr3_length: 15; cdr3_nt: TGTGCCAGCAGTGTTAGACAGGGAGGAGATGAAAAACTGTTTTTT; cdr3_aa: CASSVRQGGDEKLFF
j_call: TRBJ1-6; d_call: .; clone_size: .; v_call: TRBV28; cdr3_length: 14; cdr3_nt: TGTGCCAGCGAGGGTTCCTCCTATAATTCACCCCTCCACTTT; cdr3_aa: CASEGSSYNSPLHF
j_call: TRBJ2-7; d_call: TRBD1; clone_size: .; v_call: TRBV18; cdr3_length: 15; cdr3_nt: TGTGCCAGCTCCCTTCTCCAGGGGGCGGAATTCGAGCAGTACTTC; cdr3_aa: CASSLLQGAEFEQYF
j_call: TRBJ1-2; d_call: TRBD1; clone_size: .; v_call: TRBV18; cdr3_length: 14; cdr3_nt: TGTGCCAGCTCACCCGACAGGGAACACTATGGCTACACCTTC; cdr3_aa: CASSPDREHYGYTF
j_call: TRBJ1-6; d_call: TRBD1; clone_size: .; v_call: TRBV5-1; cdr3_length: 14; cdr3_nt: TGCGCCAGCAGCTTGGGGGACAGCCAATCACCCCTCCACTTT; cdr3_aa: CASSLGDSQSPLHF
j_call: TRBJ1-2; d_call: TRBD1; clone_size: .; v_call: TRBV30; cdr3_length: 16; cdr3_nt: TGTGCCTGGAGTAGGGACAGGGCCTACTTCAACTATGGCTACACCTTC; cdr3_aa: CAWSRDRAYFNYGYTF
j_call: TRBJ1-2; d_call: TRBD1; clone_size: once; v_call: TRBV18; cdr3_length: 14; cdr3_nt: TGTGCCAGCTCACCAGACAGGGCCTTATATGGCTACACCTTC; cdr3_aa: CASSPDRALYGYTF
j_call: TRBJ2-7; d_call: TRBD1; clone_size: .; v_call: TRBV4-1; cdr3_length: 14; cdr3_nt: TGCGCCAGCAGCCACGGACAGGGGGCGTACGAGCAGTACTTC; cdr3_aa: CASSHGQGAYEQYF
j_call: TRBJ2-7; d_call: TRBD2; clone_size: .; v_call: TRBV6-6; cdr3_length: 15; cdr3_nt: TGTGCCGCTAGCGGGGGCCCGACCCTATTCTACGAGCAGTACTTC; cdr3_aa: CAASGGPTLFYEQYF
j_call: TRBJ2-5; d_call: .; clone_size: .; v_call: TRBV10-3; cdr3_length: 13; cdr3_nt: TGTGCCATCAGTGAAACGACTGGAGAGACCCAGTACTTC; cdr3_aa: CAISETTGETQYF
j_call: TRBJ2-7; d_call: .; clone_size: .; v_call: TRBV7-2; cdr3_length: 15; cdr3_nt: TGTGCCAGCAGCTTAGAACTAGCCATCTCCTACGAGCAGTACTTC; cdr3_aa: CASSLELAISYEQYF
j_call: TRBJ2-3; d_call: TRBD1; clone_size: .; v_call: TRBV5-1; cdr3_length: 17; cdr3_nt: TGCGCCAGCAGCCCATCACCGGACAGGGTCGATCCAGATACGCAGTATTTT; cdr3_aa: CASSPSPDRVDPDTQYF
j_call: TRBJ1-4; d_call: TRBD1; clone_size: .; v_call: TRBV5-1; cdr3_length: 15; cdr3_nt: TGCGCCAGCAGCACGCTAGGGACAGGGAATGAAAAACTGTTTTTT; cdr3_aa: CASSTLGTGNEKLFF
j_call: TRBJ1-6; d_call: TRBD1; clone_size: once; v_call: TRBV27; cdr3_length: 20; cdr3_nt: TGTGCCAGCAGTTTATCTAGGGGACAGGCGATCTTCTCCTATAATTCACCCCTCCACTTT; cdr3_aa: CASSLSRGQAIFSYNSPLHF
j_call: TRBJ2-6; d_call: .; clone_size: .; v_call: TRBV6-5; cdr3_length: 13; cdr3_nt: TGTGCCAGCAGTTACGGAGAGACCAACGTCCTGACTTTC; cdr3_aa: CASSYGETNVLTF
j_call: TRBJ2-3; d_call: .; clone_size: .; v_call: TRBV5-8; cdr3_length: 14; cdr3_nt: TGTGCCAGCAGCGGGGTGACAGGCACAGATACGCAGTATTTT; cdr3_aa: CASSGVTGTDTQYF
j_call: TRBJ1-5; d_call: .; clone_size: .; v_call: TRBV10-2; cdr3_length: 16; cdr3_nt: TGCGCCAGCAGTGAGGTCAATCCAGACATCAATCAGCCCCAGCATTTT; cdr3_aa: CASSEVNPDINQPQHF
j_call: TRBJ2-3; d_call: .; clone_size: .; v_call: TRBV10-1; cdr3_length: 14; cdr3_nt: TGCGCCAGCAGTGATGGAGGGACTTCGGATACGCAGTATTTT; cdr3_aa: CASSDGGTSDTQYF
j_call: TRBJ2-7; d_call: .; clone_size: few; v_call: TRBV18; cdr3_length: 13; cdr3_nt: TGTGCCAGCTCGATATCGGTTGTCTACGAGCAGTACTTC; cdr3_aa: CASSISVVYEQYF
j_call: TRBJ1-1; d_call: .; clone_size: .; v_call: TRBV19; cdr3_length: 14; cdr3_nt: TGTGCCAGTAGTAGTGGCAGGGTGGAGACTGAAGCTTTCTTT; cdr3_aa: CASSSGRVETEAFF
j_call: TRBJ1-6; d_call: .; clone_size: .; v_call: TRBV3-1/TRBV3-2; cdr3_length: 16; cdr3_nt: TGTGCCAGCAGCCAAGGACCCAGGGCCCTTAATTCACCCCTCCACTTT; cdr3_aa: CASSQGPRALNSPLHF
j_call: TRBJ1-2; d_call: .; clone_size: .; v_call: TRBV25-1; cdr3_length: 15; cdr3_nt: TGTGCCAGCAGTGATGGGGGCAGGGAGAACTATGGCTACACCTTC; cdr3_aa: CASSDGGRENYGYTF
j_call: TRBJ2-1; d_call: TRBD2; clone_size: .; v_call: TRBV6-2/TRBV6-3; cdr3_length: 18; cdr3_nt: TGTGCCAGCAGTCAAACATACCTAACCGGGACTAGAAGGGATGAGCAGTTCTTC; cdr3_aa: CASSQTYLTGTRRDEQFF
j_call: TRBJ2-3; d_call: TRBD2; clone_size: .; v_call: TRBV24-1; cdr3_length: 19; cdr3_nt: TGTGCCACCAGTGACCTTCCGGGACTAGCGGGGCATAGCACAGATACGCAGTATTTT; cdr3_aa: CATSDLPGLAGHSTDTQYF
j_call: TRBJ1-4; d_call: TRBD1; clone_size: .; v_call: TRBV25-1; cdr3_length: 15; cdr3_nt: TGTGCCAGCAGCCCGGACAGGGAGTGGAATGAAAAACTGTTTTTT; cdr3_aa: CASSPDREWNEKLFF
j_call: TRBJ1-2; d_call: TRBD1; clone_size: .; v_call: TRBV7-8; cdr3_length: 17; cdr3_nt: TGTGCCAGCAGCTTAGGAGGGGGCCCCAGGGACAACTATGGCTACACCTTC; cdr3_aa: CASSLGGGPRDNYGYTF
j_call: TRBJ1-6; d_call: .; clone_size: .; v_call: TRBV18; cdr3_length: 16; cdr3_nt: TGTGCCAGCTCACCGAGGAAGGGGGACAATAATTCACCCCTCCACTTT; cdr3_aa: CASSPRKGDNNSPLHF
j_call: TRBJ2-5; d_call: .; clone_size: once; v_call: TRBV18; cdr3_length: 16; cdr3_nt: TGTGCCAGCTCACCTCTGCCGGGAGCCCAAGGAGAGACCCAGTACTTC; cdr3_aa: CASSPLPGAQGETQYF
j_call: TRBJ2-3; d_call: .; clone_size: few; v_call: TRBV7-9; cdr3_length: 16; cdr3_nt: TGTGCCAGCAGCTTAGGGGTAGAGGGTGGGACAGATACGCAGTATTTT; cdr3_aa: CASSLGVEGGTDTQYF
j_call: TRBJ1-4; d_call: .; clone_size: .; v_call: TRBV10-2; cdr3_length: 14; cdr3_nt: TGCGCCAGCAGTGAATTGCGCTCGGGGGAAAAACTGTTTTTT; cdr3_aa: CASSELRSGEKLFF
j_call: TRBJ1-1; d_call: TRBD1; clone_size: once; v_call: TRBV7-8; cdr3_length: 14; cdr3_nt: TGTGCCAGCAGCGGACAGGGGTGGGACACTGAAGCTTTCTTT; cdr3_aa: CASSGQGWDTEAFF
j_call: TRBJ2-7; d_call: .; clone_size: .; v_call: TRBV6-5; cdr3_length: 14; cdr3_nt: TGTGCCAGCAGTCCCGCTACAGGCCCCTACGAGCAGTACTTC; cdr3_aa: CASSPATGPYEQYF
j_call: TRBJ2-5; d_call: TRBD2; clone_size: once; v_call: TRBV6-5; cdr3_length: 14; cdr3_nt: TGTGCCAGCACCGGAGGACTAGCGGGGGAGACCCAGTACTTC; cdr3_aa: CASTGGLAGETQYF
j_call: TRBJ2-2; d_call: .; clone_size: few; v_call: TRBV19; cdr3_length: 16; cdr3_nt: TGTGCCAGTAGTGTCGGACAAGGTTGGGACACCGGGGAGCTGTTTTTT; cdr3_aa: CASSVGQGWDTGELFF
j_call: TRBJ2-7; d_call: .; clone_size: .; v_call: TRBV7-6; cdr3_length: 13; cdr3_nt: TGTGCCAGCAGCCGCGGACAGACCTACGAGCAGTACTTC; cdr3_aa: CASSRGQTYEQYF
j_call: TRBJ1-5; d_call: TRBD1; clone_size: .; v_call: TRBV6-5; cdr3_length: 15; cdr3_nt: TGTGCCAGCAGTTCGGGGACAGGGGGCAATCAGCCCCAGCATTTT; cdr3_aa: CASSSGTGGNQPQHF
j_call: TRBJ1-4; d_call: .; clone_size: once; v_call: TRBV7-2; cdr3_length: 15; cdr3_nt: TGTGCCAGCAGCTTGATGCGAACAACTAATGAAAAACTGTTTTTT; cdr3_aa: CASSLMRTTNEKLFF
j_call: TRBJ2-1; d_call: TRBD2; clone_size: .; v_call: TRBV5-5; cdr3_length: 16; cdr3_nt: TGTGCCAGCAGCCCCTTCCCTAGCGGGGGCACCAATGAGCAGTTCTTC; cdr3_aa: CASSPFPSGGTNEQFF
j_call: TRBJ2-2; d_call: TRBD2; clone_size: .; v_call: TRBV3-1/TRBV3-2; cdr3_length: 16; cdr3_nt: TGTGCCAGCAGCCAAGGGCGAGCGGGGGGGCCAGGGGAGCTGTTTTTT; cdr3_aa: CASSQGRAGGPGELFF
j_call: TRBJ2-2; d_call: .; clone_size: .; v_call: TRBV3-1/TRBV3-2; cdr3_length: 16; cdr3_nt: TGTGCCAGCAGTCGCCGGGGAGGGGGGAACACCGGGGAGCTGTTTTTT; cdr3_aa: CASSRRGGGNTGELFF
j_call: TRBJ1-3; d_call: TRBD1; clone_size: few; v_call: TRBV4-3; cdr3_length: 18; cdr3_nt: TGCGCCAGCAGCCAAGATCCTACCGGGACAGGGACTGGAAACACCATATATTTT; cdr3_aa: CASSQDPTGTGTGNTIYF
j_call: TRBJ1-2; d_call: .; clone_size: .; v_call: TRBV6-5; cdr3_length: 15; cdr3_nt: TGTGCCAGCCTTGTCCAGGACAGCGGAATCTATGGCTACACCTTC; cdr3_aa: CASLVQDSGIYGYTF
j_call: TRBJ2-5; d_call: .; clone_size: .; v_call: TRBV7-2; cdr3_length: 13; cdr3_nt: TGTGCCAGCAGCTCTAGCGTATTGGAGACCCAGTACTTC; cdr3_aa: CASSSSVLETQYF
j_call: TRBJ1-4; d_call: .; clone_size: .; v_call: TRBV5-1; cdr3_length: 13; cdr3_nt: TGCGCCAGCAGCTTAGTAGGAGCCGAAAAACTGTTTTTT; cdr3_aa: CASSLVGAEKLFF